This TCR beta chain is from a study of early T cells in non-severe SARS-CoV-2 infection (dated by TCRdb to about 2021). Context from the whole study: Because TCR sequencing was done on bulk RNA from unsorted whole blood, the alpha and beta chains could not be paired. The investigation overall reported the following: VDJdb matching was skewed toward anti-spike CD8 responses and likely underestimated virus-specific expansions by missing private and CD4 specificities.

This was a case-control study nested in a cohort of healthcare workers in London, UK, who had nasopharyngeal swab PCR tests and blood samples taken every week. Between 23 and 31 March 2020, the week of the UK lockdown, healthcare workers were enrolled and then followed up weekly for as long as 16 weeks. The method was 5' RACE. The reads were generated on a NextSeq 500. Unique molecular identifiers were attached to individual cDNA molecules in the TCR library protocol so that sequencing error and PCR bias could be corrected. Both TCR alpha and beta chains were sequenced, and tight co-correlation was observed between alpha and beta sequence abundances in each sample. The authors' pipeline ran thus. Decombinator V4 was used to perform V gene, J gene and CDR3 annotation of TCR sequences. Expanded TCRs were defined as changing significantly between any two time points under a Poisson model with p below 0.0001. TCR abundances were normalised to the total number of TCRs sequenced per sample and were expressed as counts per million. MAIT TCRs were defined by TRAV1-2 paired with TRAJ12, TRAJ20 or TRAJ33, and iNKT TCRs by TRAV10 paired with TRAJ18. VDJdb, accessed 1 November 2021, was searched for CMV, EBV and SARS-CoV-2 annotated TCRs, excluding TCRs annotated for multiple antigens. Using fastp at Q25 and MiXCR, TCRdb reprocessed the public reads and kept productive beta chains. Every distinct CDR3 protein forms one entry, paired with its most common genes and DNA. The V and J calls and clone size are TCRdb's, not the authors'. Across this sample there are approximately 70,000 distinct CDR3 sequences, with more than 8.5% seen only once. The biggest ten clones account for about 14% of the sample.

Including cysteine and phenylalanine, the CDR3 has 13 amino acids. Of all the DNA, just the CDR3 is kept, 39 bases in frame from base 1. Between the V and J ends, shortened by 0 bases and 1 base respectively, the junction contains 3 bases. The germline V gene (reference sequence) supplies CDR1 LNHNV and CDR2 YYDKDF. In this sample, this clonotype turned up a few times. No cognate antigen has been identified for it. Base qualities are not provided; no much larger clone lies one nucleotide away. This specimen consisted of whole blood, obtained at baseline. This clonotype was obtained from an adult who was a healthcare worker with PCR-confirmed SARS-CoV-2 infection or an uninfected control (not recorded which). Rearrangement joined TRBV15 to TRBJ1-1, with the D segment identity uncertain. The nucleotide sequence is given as TGTGCCACCAGCAGAGATCCGAACACTGAAGCTTTCTTT. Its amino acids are CATSRDPNTEAFF.